The source of this T cell receptor (beta chain) is a study of blood T cell repertoires in COVID-19. There are 15 residues in the CDR3. V lost 0 bases to trimming and J lost 4 bases; unmatched junction nucleotides: 5. Germline CDR1 is SGHRS and CDR2 is YFSETQ. Generated by immunoSEQ multiplex PCR, the TCRdb table keeps only in-frame clones and is missing some. Counted here are 150,000 to 200,000 clones, around nine tenths occurring once; the ten biggest clones make up 20% to 25%. The receptor was derived from a man aged 55 to 70 with active or convalescent COVID-19. The sample taken for sequencing was peripheral blood. The rearrangement links TRBV5-1 to TRBJ1-2; TRBD1 matches at 8 bases. The CDR3 nucleotides read TGCGCCAGCAGCTTGGATCCGGACAGGGCCTATGGCTACACCTTC. This codes for CASSLDPDRAYGYTF. The whole variable domain, remainder taken from reference TRBV5-1 and TRBJ1-2, is KAGVTQTPRYLIKTRGQQVTLSCSPISGHRSVSWYQQTPGQGLQFLFEYFSETQRNKGNFPGRFSGRQFSNSRSEMNVSTLELGDSALYLCASSLDPDRAYGYTFGSGTRLTVV.